One sample yielded the 21 T cell receptor beta chains listed below, sequenced in a study of blood T cell repertoires in COVID-19. The table came from immunoSEQ multiplex PCR; TCRdb's copy has only in-frame clones and leaves some out. The sample lists tens of thousands of clones; 90% were seen once. Sequenced: peripheral blood. Receptors were obtained from a human donor in a cohort sampled during active COVID-19.

V is TRBV2 and J is TRBJ1-1; D perhaps matches TRBD1 (6 bases). There are 14 residues in the CDR3. Trimming took 8 bases from V and 7 from J, leaving 20 bases between them. The germline CDR1 and CDR2 sequences are SNHLY and FYNNEI. CDR3 protein: CASEGTPRGLEAFF. DNA of the CDR3: TGTGCCAGCGAGGGGACACCCCGAGGGCTTGAAGCTTTCTTT.

This chain uses TRBV3-1 (or the pseudogene TRBV3-2) with TRBJ2-5; D not certain. Germline assignment: CDR1 LGHDT and CDR2 YNNKEL (reference sequence). CDR3 length equals 13 residues. V was trimmed by 0 bases and J by 5 bases, leaving 7 bases between them. CDR3 nucleotides: TGTGCCAGCAGCCAAGATCGAGGCGAGACCCAGTACTTC. Encoded protein: CASSQDRGETQYF.

The chain couples TRBV5-1 to TRBJ2-5; 7 bases fit TRBD2. V shed 1 base, J shed 5 bases, and the junction held 8 bases outside the gene matches. This CDR3 has 15 amino acids. Germline-derived CDR1 and CDR2 are SGHRS and YFSETQ. DNA for the CDR3: TGCGCCAGCAGCTTGTCAGTGGGAGGGATGGAGACCCAGTACTTC. Its translation: CASSLSVGGMETQYF.

The chain combines TRBV28 with TRBJ1-5, with TRBD1 identical over 7 bases. This CDR3 spans 16 amino acids. Germline values: CDR1 MDHEN, CDR2 SYDVKM. V dropped 3 bases and J dropped 2; count of bases not matched to a gene: 7. This CDR3 is CASSFEGGVGNQPQHF. CDR3 nucleotides: TGTGCCAGCAGTTTCGAAGGGGGCGTGGGCAATCAGCCCCAGCATTTT.

J is TRBJ2-7 and V is TRBV5-1; 8 bases agree with TRBD2. The V gene's germline CDR1 is SGHRS and CDR2 YFSETQ. The CDR3 totals 15 residues. After removal of 0 bases from V and 3 bases from J, the junction contained 5 bases not matched to a gene. CDR3 nucleotide sequence: TGCGCCAGCAGCTTGGGTCCCCGGGAGGGCTACGAGCAGTACTTC. It codes for CASSLGPREGYEQYF.

The V and J genes are TRBV6-2 or TRBV6-3 and TRBJ2-3; 9 bases line up with TRBD1. Germline assignment: CDR1 MNHEY and CDR2 SVGEGT. The trim removed 5 bases at V and 3 bases at J, leaving 6 bases unmatched. The CDR3 is 15 residues long. CDR3 protein: CASSVRDRETDTQYF. In DNA form, the CDR3 reads TGTGCCAGCAGTGTTCGGGACAGGGAGACAGATACGCAGTATTTT.

The table lists this clone with a count of one. The J gene is TRBJ2-2, the V gene TRBV7-2; D possibly corresponds to TRBD1 (5 bases). The CDR3 is made up of 14 amino acids. The V gene lost 4 bases and the J gene lost 3 bases, with 9 bases spanning the gap. Germline lookup yields CDR1 SGHTA and CDR2 FQGNSA. In DNA form, the CDR3 reads TGTGCCAGCAGCTCCGCAGGGTACACCGGGGAGCTGTTTTTT. Its protein product is CASSSAGYTGELFF.

The CDR3 DNA sequence: TGCAGCGTTGCAGGGGACGAGCAGTACTTC. The encoded protein is CSVAGDEQYF. V is TRBV29-1 and J is TRBJ2-7; tentatively, D is TRBD1 (6 bases). The CDR3 spans 10 residues. V lost 4 bases, J lost 5 bases, and 6 bases lay in between. In germline, CDR1 is SQVTM, CDR2 ANQGSEA.

The V call is TRBV19, the J call TRBJ1-2; 9 bases fit TRBD1. V lost 6 bases to trimming and J lost 4 bases; unmatched junction nucleotides: 3. The CDR3 is 13 amino acids. The germline V gene encodes CDR1 LNHDA and CDR2 SQIVND (reference sequence). Here the CDR3 reads CASRGTGSYGYTF. CDR3 in DNA: TGTGCCAGTAGGGGGACAGGGAGCTATGGCTACACCTTC.

The chain employs TRBV28 and TRBJ2-7; no clear D gene. The germline V gene encodes CDR1 MDHEN and CDR2 SYDVKM. The ends were cut back, 2 bases at V and 2 bases at J, with 10 bases in the middle. The CDR3 totals 14 residues. The CDR3 bases are TGTGCCAGCAGTTTAACCACCCTAACCTACGAGCAGTACTTC. Translated, it gives CASSLTTLTYEQYF.

This clone came up once. This sequence joins TRBV6-6 and TRBJ2-1; D not resolved. Trimming removed 4 bases at V and 6 bases at J, with 10 bases between. This CDR3 spans 13 amino acids. CDR1 and CDR2 (germline): MNHNY, SVGAGI (reference sequence). Here the CDR3 DNA reads TGTGCCAGCAGTTGGCTAGAAACCAATGAGCAGTTCTTC. It translates to CASSWLETNEQFF.

Worth noting for this clone: The CDR3 does not end in the conserved phenylalanine or tryptophan, so this is likely a read error. No DNA is shown, since the ends of the CDR3 on it are uncertain; the CDR3 is the one TCRdb lists. This chain connects TRBV6-4 to TRBJ2-4; no check of the table's D call, TRBD2, against the DNA was made. The CDR3 is 13 amino acids long, termini counted. Looked up from germline, CDR1 is MRHNA and CDR2 is SNTAGT. The chain's CDR3 is CASRPILAGPGSS.

This clone has just a few counts. The genes are TRBV2 and TRBJ1-2; no clear D. CDR1 SNHLY and CDR2 FYNNEI come from the germline V gene. Deletions cut 3 bases from V and 1 base from J, with 3 bases between. The CDR3 covers 12 residues. The DNA of the CDR3 is TGTGCCAGCAGTGACAGTAACTATGGCTACACCTTC. The encoded protein is CASSDSNYGYTF.

V is TRBV6-2 or TRBV6-3 and J is TRBJ2-2; D is unresolved. The CDR3 runs to 13 residues. Germline CDR1 MNHEY, CDR2 SVGEGT. V lost 1 base, J lost 5 bases, and 5 bases lay in between. The CDR3 DNA sequence: TGTGCCAGCAGTTACTTGACTACCGGGGAGCTGTTTTTT. Protein sequence: CASSYLTTGELFF.

The genes are TRBV7-9 and TRBJ1-2, with D tentatively TRBD1 (6 bases). Germline CDR1 reads SEHNR; CDR2 reads FQNEAQ (reference sequence). Trimming pared 5 bases from V and 0 bases from J, leaving 10 bases between. CDR3 size: 14 residues. In DNA form, the CDR3 reads TGTGCCAGCAGCCGGGACACCGCTAACTATGGCTACACCTTC. Translating it yields CASSRDTANYGYTF.

The chain recombines TRBV9 with TRBJ2-7, with TRBD1 matching over 10 bases. Germline CDR1 reads SGDLS; CDR2 reads YYNGEE. With 4 bases clipped from V and 2 bases from J, the junction kept 3 bases outside the gene matches. The CDR3 is 14 amino acids. For the CDR3, the DNA is TGTGCCAGCAGCACGGGACAGGGGCCCTACGAGCAGTACTTC. It encodes CASSTGQGPYEQYF. The full variable domain, its missing parts supplied by reference TRBV9 and TRBJ2-7, is DSGVTQTPKHLITATGQRVTLRCSPRSGDLSVYWYQQSLDQGLQFLIQYYNGEERAKGNILERFSAQQFPDLHSELNLSSLELGDSALYFCASSTGQGPYEQYFGPGTRLTVT.

This chain joins TRBV27 and TRBJ2-1; 8 bases agree with TRBD2. The germline gives CDR1 MNHEY, CDR2 SMNVEV (reference sequence). The CDR3 runs 15 residues. Trimming at V came to 1 base and at J to 6 bases, leaving 5 bases not matched to a gene. The CDR3 bases are TGTGCCAGCAGTTTATTTGCGGGAGGCCCCAATGAGCAGTTCTTC. The encoded protein is CASSLFAGGPNEQFF.

This chain connects TRBV6-6 to TRBJ2-7; 9 bases fit TRBD2. The CDR3 spans 15 residues. The J segment lost 5 bases and the V segment lost 4 bases, leaving 9 bases of the junction unmatched. In germline, CDR1 is MNHNY, CDR2 SVGAGI (reference sequence). The CDR3 coding sequence is TGTGCCAGCAGTTTAGCGGGAGCCATAACAGACGAGCAGTACTTC. Protein product: CASSLAGAITDEQYF.

The chain is built from TRBV14 and TRBJ1-1; 7 bases are a match to TRBD1. Germline CDR1 and CDR2: SGHDN and FVKESK. With 3 bases clipped from V and 6 bases from J, the junction kept 13 bases outside the gene matches. The CDR3 loop spans 16 amino acids. CDR3 loop: CASSHARTGMVPEAFF. The CDR3 coding sequence is TGTGCCAGCAGCCATGCGCGGACAGGTATGGTCCCTGAAGCTTTCTTT. The full variable domain, in which reference TRBV14 and TRBJ1-1 provide the parts outside the CDR3, is EAGVTQFPSHSVIEKGQTVTLRCDPISGHDNLYWYRRVMGKEIKFLLHFVKESKQDESGMPNNRFLAERTGGTYSTLKVQPAELEDSGVYFCASSHARTGMVPEAFFGQGTRLTVV.

CDR3 DNA: TGTGCCAGCAGTTACTCGTCGGGGGGGCGCCCCTACGAGCAGTACTTC. This gives the protein CASSYSSGGRPYEQYF. The chain recombines TRBV6-5 with TRBJ2-7; the match to TRBD2 covers 8 bases. The CDR3 loop spans 16 amino acids. V lost 0 bases, J lost 2 bases, and 6 bases stayed unmatched. Germline V gene data show CDR1 as MNHEY and CDR2 as SVGAGI.

V and J are TRBV6-5 and TRBJ2-5, with 10 bases lining up with TRBD1. The ends lost 9 bases at V and 4 bases at J; junction bases unmatched: 5. This CDR3 contains 13 residues. The germline V gene has CDR1 MNHEY and CDR2 SVGAGI. The chain's CDR3 is CASRQGAGETQYF. In DNA, the CDR3 is TGTGCCAGTCGACAGGGGGCCGGAGAGACCCAGTACTTC.